These 27 T cell receptor beta chains originate from one sample sequenced in a study of CD8+CD57+ T cells in acquired aplastic anemia. Profiles of TCR beta VDJ and CDR3 were generated from a genomic DNA template. TCRdb passed the reads through MiXCR, listing each CDR3 protein once. The data contain 400,000 to 600,000 distinct CDR3 sequences, roughly 34% of them singletons. The patients chosen for sequencing had shown expansion of CD8+CD57+ cells (detected by flow cytometry). Material: sorted CD4+, CD8+, or CD8+CD57+ T cells (not recorded which) from PBMCs. The receptors were gathered from a human donor with aplastic anemia.

There are a few counts of this clonotype. The chain joins TRBV6-1 to TRBJ2-3; TRBD2 might be the D (5 bases). The ends were cut back, 7 bases at V and 3 bases at J, with 11 bases in the middle. CDR3 length: 13 amino acids. Germline V CDR1 and CDR2: MNHNS, SASEGT. The CDR3 nucleotides are TGTGCCAGCAATAATCCGGGGACAGATACGCAGTATTTT. Residues: CASNNPGTDTQYF.

This clonotype was counted between two and nine times. The chain combines TRBV13 with TRBJ1-1; D perhaps matches TRBD1 (6 bases). The CDR3 totals 14 residues. Germline V gene data show CDR1 as PRHDT and CDR2 as FYEKMQ (reference sequence). The V gene lost 6 bases and the J gene lost 3 bases, with 14 bases spanning the gap. CDR3 in amino acids: CASRYRVADTEAFF. The CDR3 bases are TGTGCCAGCAGATACAGGGTTGCGGACACTGAAGCTTTCTTT.

The chain combines TRBV20-1 with TRBJ2-5, with D perhaps TRBD2 (5 bases). The CDR3 loop spans 11 amino acids. Trimming took 8 bases from V and 9 from J, leaving 16 bases between them. In germline, CDR1 is DFQATT, CDR2 SNEGSKA (reference sequence). The CDR3 loop reads CSSRTLEAQYF. The CDR3 DNA sequence: TGCAGTTCGAGGACCTTGGAGGCCCAGTACTTC.

Details on this clonotype: Given a much more abundant clone one base away, this may be a read error. This chain uses TRBV19 with TRBJ1-1; 7 nucleotides line up with TRBD1. The CDR3 is 14 amino acids. Germline CDR1 reads LNHDA; CDR2 reads SQIVND (reference sequence). CDR3 residues: CPSARGIVNTEAFF. The CDR3 DNA follows: TGTCCCAGCGCCAGGGGGATCGTGAACACTGAAGCTTTCTTT. Complete variable domain (other parts from reference TRBV19 and TRBJ1-1): DGGITQSPKYLFRKEGQNVTLSCEQNLNHDAMYWYRQDPGQGLRLIYYSQIVNDFQKGDIAEGYSVSREKKESFPLTVTSAQKNPTAFYLCPSARGIVNTEAFFGQGTRLTVV.

This chain links TRBV25-1 with TRBJ2-3; D call uncertain. The CDR3 runs to 12 residues. The germline gives CDR1 MGHDK, CDR2 SYGVNS. V shed 4 bases and J shed 4 bases, with 6 bases lying between them. The CDR3 reads CASSGYADTQYF. The CDR3 nucleotides read TGTGCCAGCAGTGGGTACGCAGATACGCAGTATTTT.

This clonotype was detected a few times. The chain uses TRBV20-1 and TRBJ2-4, with no clear D. Germline V gives CDR1 DFQATT, CDR2 SNEGSKA (reference sequence). The V end lost 1 base, the J end lost 1 base, and 17 bases lay between the germline ends. CDR3 length: 17 amino acids. The CDR3 here is CSARAFLDSSAKNIQYF. CDR3 DNA: TGCAGTGCTAGAGCTTTTCTTGACTCCTCGGCCAAAAACATTCAGTACTTC.

A word on this clonotype: Just one base apart from a much larger clone, this may be a read error. The genes are TRBV9 and TRBJ2-7; D perhaps matches TRBD1 (6 bases). The CDR3 contains 15 residues. With 3 bases removed from V and 2 bases from J, the gap between germline ends came to 15 bases. The germline V gene has CDR1 SGDLS and CDR2 YYNGEE. The CDR3 sequence is CASSAKAGQPYEQYF. CDR3 DNA sequence: TGTGCCAGCAGCGCGAAGGCTGGACAGCCCTACGAGCAGTACTTC.

The rearrangement joins TRBV10-3 to TRBJ1-4; tentatively, D is TRBD1 (5 bases). Germline CDR1 and CDR2: ENHRY and SYGVKD. The CDR3 loop spans 15 amino acids. Trimming left V 10 bases short and J 3 bases short, with 18 bases between. CDR3 protein: CASSPSGIPNEKLFF. The CDR3 coding sequence is TGTGCCAGCAGCCCCTCAGGGATACCTAATGAAAAACTGTTTTTT.

In regard to this clonotype: A single base separates this from a much larger clone, so it may be a read error. V is TRBV10-3 and J is TRBJ1-2; no firm D call. The CDR3 runs 11 residues. CDR1 ENHRY and CDR2 SYGVKD come from the germline V gene. Deletions cut 6 bases from V and 1 base from J, with 3 bases between. The DNA of the CDR3 is TGTGCCATCAGAGGTAACTATGGCTACACCTTC. Protein product: CAIRGNYGYTF.

The rearrangement joins TRBV5-4 to TRBJ2-7, with 13 bases identical to TRBD2. Germline values: CDR1 SGHNT, CDR2 YYREEE (reference sequence). With V trimmed by 6 bases and J by 5 bases, 8 bases remained unmatched. This CDR3 is 15 amino acids long. The CDR3 loop is CASTQQGTSGDEQYF. CDR3 DNA sequence: TGTGCCAGCACTCAGCAGGGGACTAGCGGGGACGAGCAGTACTTC.

The CDR3 nucleotides are TGTGCCAGTAGTATAGGCCGGACTAGCGGGCGCTCCTACGAGCAGTACTTC. Translated, it gives CASSIGRTSGRSYEQYF. V gene TRBV19 combines with J gene TRBJ2-7; TRBD2 matches at 11 bases. Germline CDR1 LNHDA, CDR2 SQIVND (reference sequence). This CDR3 spans 17 amino acids. V was clipped by 1 base and J by 0 bases; unmatched bases: 5.

This clonotype showed up many times. The CDR3 reads CSAVTSGSYEQYF. CDR3 DNA sequence: TGCAGTGCTGTCACTAGCGGGTCCTACGAGCAGTACTTC. The V call is TRBV20-1, the J call TRBJ2-7; TRBD2 aligns across 9 bases. This CDR3 is built from 13 residues. Per germline, CDR1 DFQATT and CDR2 SNEGSKA (reference sequence). V trimming: 5 bases; J trimming: 1 base; junction bases outside the gene matches: 3.

V usage is TRBV7-3 and J usage is TRBJ2-2, with D unresolved. With 5 bases removed from V and 7 bases from J, the gap between germline ends came to 5 bases. The CDR3 covers 11 residues. CDR1 SGHTA and CDR2 FQGTGA come from the germline V gene. CDR3 nucleotide sequence: TGTGCCAGCAGCGACGACGGGGAGCTGTTTTTT. This sequence encodes CASSDDGELFF.

This clonotype was seen more than once but under ten times. The chain uses TRBV30 and TRBJ1-4; D possibly corresponds to TRBD1 (6 bases). Germline values: CDR1 GTSNPN, CDR2 SVGIG (reference sequence). Trimming left V 4 bases short and J 14 bases short, with 20 bases between. The CDR3 sequence is 13 residues long. The CDR3 DNA is TGTGCCTGGACCCCAGCACAGGGTTACGCGCTGTTTTTT. Protein product: CAWTPAQGYALFF.

This chain links TRBV5-4 with TRBJ2-2; 10 bases fit TRBD2. The V and J ends lost 3 bases and 5 bases, in that order; junction bases with no gene match: 4. This CDR3 is 15 amino acids long. In germline, CDR1 is SGHNT, CDR2 YYREEE (reference sequence). CDR3 sequence: CASSSTTSGTGELFF. In nucleotides, the CDR3 is TGTGCCAGCAGCTCGACGACTAGCGGGACCGGGGAGCTGTTTTTT.

This rearrangement joins TRBV20-1 to TRBJ1-5; 8 nucleotides match TRBD1. CDR3 length: 15 amino acids. Trimming took 3 bases from V and 6 from J; bases not matched to a gene: 10. The germline CDR1 and CDR2 sequences are DFQATT and SNEGSKA (reference sequence). CDR3 bases: TGCAGTGCTAGTGCTCTGGACAGGGAGGTTCAGCCCCAGCATTTT. Encoded protein: CSASALDREVQPQHF.

The genes are TRBV25-1 and TRBJ2-1; weak D call: TRBD2 (6 bases). The germline V gene has CDR1 MGHDK and CDR2 SYGVNS. Trimming removed 3 bases from V and 1 base from J, with 16 bases in between. This CDR3 is built from 17 residues. The DNA of the CDR3 is TGTGCCAGCAGTGACCCCGGAGGGCCGGGATCCTACAATGAGCAGTTCTTC. Translated, it gives CASSDPGGPGSYNEQFF. The full variable domain, with the rest looked up from reference TRBV25-1 and TRBJ2-1, is EADIYQTPRYLVIGTGKKITLECSQTMGHDKMYWYQQDPGMELHLIHYSYGVNSTEKGDLSSESTVSRIRTEHFPLTLESARPSHTSQYLCASSDPGGPGSYNEQFFGPGTRLTVL.

V is TRBV6-1 and J is TRBJ2-6; the match to TRBD1 covers 7 bases. The V segment lost 6 bases and the J segment 4 bases; nucleotides outside the gene matches: 12. The germline V gene encodes CDR1 MNHNS and CDR2 SASEGT. This CDR3 spans 17 amino acids. CDR3 protein: CASSPSRDSTGANVLTF. As DNA, the CDR3 is TGTGCCAGCAGCCCATCCCGGGACAGTACCGGGGCCAACGTCCTGACTTTC.

This clonotype was observed at least ten times. The genes are TRBV15 and TRBJ2-3, with D uncertain. Germline CDR1 reads LNHNV; CDR2 reads YYDKDF (reference sequence). V was clipped by 4 bases and J by 2 bases, with 10 bases between them. The CDR3 spans 14 residues. The CDR3 nucleotides read TGTGCCACCAGCAAAAGCTTGTACACAGATACGCAGTATTTT. This encodes CATSKSLYTDTQYF.

This clonotype turned up a few times. The chain carries TRBV13 and TRBJ2-3; 7 bases line up with TRBD1. Germline values: CDR1 PRHDT, CDR2 FYEKMQ (reference sequence). The CDR3 runs 18 residues. The V gene end was trimmed by 1 base and the J gene end by 0 bases; junction bases not matched to a gene: 10. The CDR3 is CASSLEERGGRSTDTQYF. The DNA of the CDR3 is TGTGCCAGCAGCTTAGAGGAGAGAGGGGGCCGTAGCACAGATACGCAGTATTTT. Supplemented by reference TRBV13 and TRBJ2-3, the full variable domain reads AAGVIQSPRHLIKEKRETATLKCYPIPRHDTVYWYQQGPGQDPQFLISFYEKMQSDKGSIPDRFSAQQFSDYHSELNMSSLELGDSALYFCASSLEERGGRSTDTQYFGPGTRLTVL.

The chain carries TRBV25-1 and TRBJ1-5, with D hard to call. The CDR3 length is 13 residues. V dropped 5 bases and J dropped 6 bases, with 11 bases sitting between them. In germline, CDR1 is MGHDK, CDR2 SYGVNS. This chain's CDR3 is CASSILFRQPQHF. For the CDR3, the DNA is TGTGCCAGCAGTATTCTCTTTCGTCAGCCCCAGCATTTT.

The rearrangement uses TRBV25-1 and TRBJ2-2; unclear D gene. Per the germline V gene, CDR1 is MGHDK and CDR2 is SYGVNS. V lost 9 bases, J lost 2 bases, and 19 bases lay in between. This CDR3 is 16 amino acids long. The CDR3 protein is CASTSGGSHNTGELFF. The CDR3, as DNA: TGTGCCAGTACATCCGGCGGATCCCATAACACCGGGGAGCTGTTTTTT.

Ten or more counts support this clonotype. CDR3 DNA sequence: TGCAGTGCCGAAAACAGAAACTCGGATGGCTACACCTTC. It codes for CSAENRNSDGYTF. The chain has TRBV20-1 and TRBJ1-2; D gene unclear. This CDR3 has 13 residues. Germline assignment: CDR1 DFQATT and CDR2 SNEGSKA (reference sequence). V lost 6 bases to trimming and J lost 6 bases, with 17 bases between them.

This clonotype was picked up many times. The chain combines TRBV10-1 with TRBJ1-5, with no clear D. This CDR3 contains 13 residues. The V gene lost 1 base and the J gene lost 4 bases, with 5 bases spanning the gap. CDR1 and CDR2 from the germline V gene are WNHNN and SYGVQD (reference sequence). The CDR3 DNA sequence: TGCGCCAGCAGTGAGTACCTGAATCAGCCCCAGCATTTT. It translates to CASSEYLNQPQHF.

The chain joins TRBV15 to TRBJ1-2; D not certain. V was pared by 3 bases and J by 3 bases, with 14 bases between. CDR1 is LNHNV, CDR2 YYDKDF, per germline (reference sequence). This CDR3 comprises 15 residues. CDR3 in DNA: TGTGCCACCAGCAGCCCACTCCGCCTAGACTATGGCTACACCTTC. Protein product: CATSSPLRLDYGYTF.

The V and J genes are TRBV24-1 and TRBJ2-2, with D tentatively TRBD1 (6 bases). The V and J ends lost 5 bases and 5 bases respectively, with 14 bases between them. CDR1 KGHDR and CDR2 SFDVKD come from the germline V gene. This CDR3 is 15 amino acids long. The CDR3 protein is CATSGPGTQTGELFF. The CDR3 DNA is TGTGCCACCAGTGGCCCCGGGACACAAACCGGGGAGCTGTTTTTT.

The chain recombines TRBV25-1 with TRBJ2-7; D gene unclear. This CDR3 comprises 14 residues. The V gene lost 8 bases and the J gene lost 6 bases, with 20 bases spanning the gap. Germline CDR1 is MGHDK and CDR2 is SYGVNS. CDR3 nucleotides: TGTGCCAGCTCACCCAACCAAGACTCCGCCGAGCAGTACTTC. Translating gives CASSPNQDSAEQYF.